This T cell receptor (beta chain) was captured in a study of T cell repertoires in cytomegalovirus infection. Study-level background: CMV epitopes used comprised recently identified HLA-C-restricted ones and well-studied HLA-B-restricted ones. Indications came from public TCR beta signatures; they pointed to CMV infection and to a matching HLA type. Study results and limitations: What dominated the ex vivo response were HLA-C-restricted CMV-specific TCR beta clonotypes. Identification of carriers of CMV plus the relevant HLA was achieved through cumulative public TCR beta family frequency.

MiXCR was run by TCRdb on the reads, yielding one entry per CDR3 protein. This sample has about 570,000 distinct CDR3 sequences, with 40% found just once. This clonotype was found a few times. Its cognate antigen is unknown. Germline V lookup: CDR1 SGHTA, CDR2 FQGNSA. V lost 3 bases and J 0 bases, leaving 5 bases between the germline ends. CDR3 size: 13 residues. The chain recombines TRBV7-2 with TRBJ1-2, with no clear D. Sequences were derived from cultured PBMCs, sampled from culture after CMV antigen stimulation. The source is a human donor in good health (CMV status not recorded). Some clones in this sample may be carry-over from other donors' samples. The CDR3 DNA reads as TGTGCCAGCAGCTTTGAACCTAACTATGGCTACACCTTC. It specifies CASSFEPNYGYTF.